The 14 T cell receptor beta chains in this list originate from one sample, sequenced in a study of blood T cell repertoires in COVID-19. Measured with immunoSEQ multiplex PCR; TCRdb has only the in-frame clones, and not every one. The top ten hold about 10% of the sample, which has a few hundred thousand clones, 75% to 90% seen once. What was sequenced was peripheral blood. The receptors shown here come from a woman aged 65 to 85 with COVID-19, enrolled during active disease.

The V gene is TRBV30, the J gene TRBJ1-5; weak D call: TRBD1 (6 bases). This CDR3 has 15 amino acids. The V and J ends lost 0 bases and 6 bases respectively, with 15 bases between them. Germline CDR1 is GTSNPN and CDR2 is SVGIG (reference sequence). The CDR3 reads CAWSVGSGESQPQHF. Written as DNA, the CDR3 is TGTGCCTGGAGTGTAGGGTCAGGGGAGAGTCAGCCCCAGCATTTT.

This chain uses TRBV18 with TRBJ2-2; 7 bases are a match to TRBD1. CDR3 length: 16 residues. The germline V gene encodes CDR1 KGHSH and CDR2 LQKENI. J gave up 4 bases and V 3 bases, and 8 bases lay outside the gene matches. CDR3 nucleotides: TGTGCCAGCTCACCCTTGGGACAGTCTGTCACCGGGGAGCTGTTTTTT. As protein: CASSPLGQSVTGELFF.

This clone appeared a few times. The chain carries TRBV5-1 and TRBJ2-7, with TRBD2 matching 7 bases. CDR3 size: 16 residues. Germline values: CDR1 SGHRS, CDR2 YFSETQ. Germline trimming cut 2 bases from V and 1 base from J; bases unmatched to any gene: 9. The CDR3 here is CASSFQRASGSYEQYF. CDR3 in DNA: TGCGCCAGCAGCTTCCAACGCGCTAGCGGATCCTACGAGCAGTACTTC. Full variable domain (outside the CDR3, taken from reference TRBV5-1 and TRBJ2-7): KAGVTQTPRYLIKTRGQQVTLSCSPISGHRSVSWYQQTPGQGLQFLFEYFSETQRNKGNFPGRFSGRQFSNSRSEMNVSTLELGDSALYLCASSFQRASGSYEQYFGPGTRLTVT.

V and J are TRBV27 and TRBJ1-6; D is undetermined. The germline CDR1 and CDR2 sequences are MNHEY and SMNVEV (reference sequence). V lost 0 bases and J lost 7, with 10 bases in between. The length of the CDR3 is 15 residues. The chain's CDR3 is CASSLSLQANSPLHF. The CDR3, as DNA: TGTGCCAGCAGTTTATCTTTGCAGGCAAATTCACCCCTCCACTTT.

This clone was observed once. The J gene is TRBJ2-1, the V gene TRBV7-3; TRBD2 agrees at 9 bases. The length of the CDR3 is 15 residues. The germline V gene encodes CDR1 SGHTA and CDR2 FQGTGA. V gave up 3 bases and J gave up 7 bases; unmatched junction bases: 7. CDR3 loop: CASSFTGLAVNEQFF. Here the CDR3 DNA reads TGTGCCAGCAGCTTTACGGGACTAGCTGTTAATGAGCAGTTCTTC.

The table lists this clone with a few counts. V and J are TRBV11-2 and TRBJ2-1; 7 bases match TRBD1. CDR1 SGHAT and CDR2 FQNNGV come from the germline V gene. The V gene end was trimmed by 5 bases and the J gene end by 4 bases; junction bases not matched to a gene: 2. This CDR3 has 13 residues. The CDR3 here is CASSGTAYNEQFF. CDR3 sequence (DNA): TGTGCCAGCAGCGGGACAGCTTACAATGAGCAGTTCTTC. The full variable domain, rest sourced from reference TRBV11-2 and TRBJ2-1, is EAGVAQSPRYKIIEKRQSVAFWCNPISGHATLYWYQQILGQGPKLLIQFQNNGVVDDSQLPKDRFSAERLKGVDSTLKIQPAKLEDSAVYLCASSGTAYNEQFFGPGTRLTVL.

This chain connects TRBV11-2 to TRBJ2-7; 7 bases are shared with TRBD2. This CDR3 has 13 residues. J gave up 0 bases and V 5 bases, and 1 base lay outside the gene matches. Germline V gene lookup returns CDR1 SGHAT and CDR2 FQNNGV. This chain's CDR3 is CASSQRGSYEQYF. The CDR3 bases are TGTGCCAGCAGCCAGCGGGGCTCCTACGAGCAGTACTTC.

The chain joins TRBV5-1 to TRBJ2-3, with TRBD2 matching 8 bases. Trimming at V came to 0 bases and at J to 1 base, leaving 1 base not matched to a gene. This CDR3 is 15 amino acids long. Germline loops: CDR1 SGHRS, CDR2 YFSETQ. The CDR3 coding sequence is TGCGCCAGCAGCTTGGTGACTAGCGGCACAGATACGCAGTATTTT. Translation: CASSLVTSGTDTQYF.

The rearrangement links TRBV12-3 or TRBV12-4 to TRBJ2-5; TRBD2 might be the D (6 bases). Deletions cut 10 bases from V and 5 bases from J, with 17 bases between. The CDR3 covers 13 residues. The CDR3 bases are TGTGCCACCGCCCCCCGGGAGTACGAGACCCAGTACTTC. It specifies CATAPREYETQYF.

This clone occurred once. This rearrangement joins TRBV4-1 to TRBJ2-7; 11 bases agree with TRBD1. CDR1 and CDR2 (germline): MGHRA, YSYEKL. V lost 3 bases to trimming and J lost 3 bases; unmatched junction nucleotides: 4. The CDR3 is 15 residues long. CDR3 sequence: CASSQDRGRLYEQYF. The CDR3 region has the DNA TGCGCCAGCAGCCAGGACAGGGGGCGTCTCTACGAGCAGTACTTC.

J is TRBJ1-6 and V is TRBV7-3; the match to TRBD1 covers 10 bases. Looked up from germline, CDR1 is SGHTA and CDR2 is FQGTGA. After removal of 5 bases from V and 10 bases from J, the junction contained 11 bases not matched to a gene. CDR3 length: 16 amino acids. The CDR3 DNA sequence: TGTGCCAGCAGCGATCCCCGGGACAGGGGTCTGTCACCCCTCCACTTT. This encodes CASSDPRDRGLSPLHF.

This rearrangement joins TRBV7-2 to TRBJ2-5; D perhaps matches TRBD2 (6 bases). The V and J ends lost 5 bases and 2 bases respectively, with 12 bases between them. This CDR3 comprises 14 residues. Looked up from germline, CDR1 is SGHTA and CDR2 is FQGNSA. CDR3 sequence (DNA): TGTGCCAGCAGCCCTTGGGCGGGGCAAGAGACCCAGTACTTC. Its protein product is CASSPWAGQETQYF.

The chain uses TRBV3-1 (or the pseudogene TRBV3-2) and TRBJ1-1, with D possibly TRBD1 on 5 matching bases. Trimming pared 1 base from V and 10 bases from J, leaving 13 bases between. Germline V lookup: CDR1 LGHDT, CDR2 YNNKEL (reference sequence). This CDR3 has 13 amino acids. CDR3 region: CASSQVTGAVAFF. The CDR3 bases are TGTGCCAGCAGCCAAGTCACAGGCGCGGTAGCTTTCTTT.

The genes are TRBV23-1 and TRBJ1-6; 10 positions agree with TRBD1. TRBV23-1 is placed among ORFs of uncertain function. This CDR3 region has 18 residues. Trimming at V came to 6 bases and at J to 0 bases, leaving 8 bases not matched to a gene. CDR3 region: CASRAGTGESSYNSPLHF. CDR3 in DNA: TGCGCCAGCAGAGCAGGGACAGGGGAGAGCTCCTATAATTCACCCCTCCACTTT.